What follows describes a single TCR beta chain. With a J-beta primer mix and a sample-barcoded 5' primer, a second PCR ran about 6 to 11 cycles. TCRdb passed the 5' RACE reads through MiXCR, listing each CDR3 protein once. The data show about 780,000 distinct CDR3 sequences, around a quarter seen once. The V end lost 6 bases, the J end lost 7 bases, and 15 bases lay between the germline ends. The CDR3 consists of 13 residues. Germline CDR1 MNHEY, CDR2 SMNVEV (reference sequence). The entry originates in a study of blood T cells in healthy people across ages. These same data were also listed under a study on T cells of mothers and their children.

Sequenced input: blood. The chain recombines TRBV27 with TRBJ2-5; possible D gene TRBD2, 5 bases. This sequence originates from a boy aged 10-17 years in good health. The CDR3 region has the DNA TGTGCCAGCAGCCACGGACTCGGTCCGACCCAGTACTTC. This sequence encodes CASSHGLGPTQYF.